Listed below are T cell receptor beta chains from one sample, sequenced in a study of blood T cell repertoires in COVID-19. Libraries were prepared by immunoSEQ multiplex PCR; TCRdb keeps only in-frame clonotypes and omits some of them. The sample shows some 13,000 clones, about 93% of them seen only once. The source material was peripheral blood. The receptors derive from a woman in her sixties or seventies with active COVID-19. Both conserved end residues are part of each CDR3. D genes are given only for firm matches. Clone size, where shown, is once, few, many, or a class for clones that have expanded.

size | D | J | V | CDR3 | DNA
. | . | TRBJ2-1 | TRBV7-9 | CASSLDGSYNEQFF | TGTGCCAGCAGCTTAGACGGCTCCTACAATGAGCAGTTCTTC
. | . | TRBJ2-7 | TRBV27 | CASSTTGISYEQYF | TGTGCCAGCAGTACTACAGGGATCTCCTACGAGCAGTACTTC
. | . | TRBJ2-3 | TRBV5-5 | CASSLAGDTDTQYF | TGTGCCAGCAGCTTGGCGGGGGACACAGATACGCAGTATTTT
. | . | TRBJ1-1 | TRBV2 | CASSVAGLNTEAFF | TGTGCCAGCAGTGTGGCAGGGCTGAACACTGAAGCTTTCTTT
. | . | TRBJ2-1 | TRBV7-3 | CASSLMSYNEQFF | TGTGCCAGCAGCTTAATGTCATACAATGAGCAGTTCTTC
. | TRBD2 | TRBJ2-3 | TRBV28 | CASSLEAGGADTQYF | TGTGCCAGCAGTTTAGAGGCGGGAGGGGCAGATACGCAGTATTTT
. | . | TRBJ2-6 | TRBV6-6 | CASSLPSSGANVLTF | TGTGCCAGCAGCCTACCATCATCTGGGGCCAACGTCCTGACTTTC
. | . | TRBJ2-7 | TRBV6-5 | CASSKHYEQYF | TGTGCCAGCAGTAAACACTACGAGCAGTACTTC
. | TRBD1 | TRBJ2-1 | TRBV9 | CASSVATTQTGGPINEQFF | TGTGCCAGCAGCGTAGCTACCACACAAACAGGGGGCCCAATCAATGAGCAGTTCTTC
. | TRBD1 | TRBJ2-6 | TRBV11-2 | CASSLTGGSSGANVLTF | TGTGCCAGCAGCTTAACAGGGGGAAGCTCTGGGGCCAACGTCCTGACTTTC
. | . | TRBJ2-1 | TRBV11-3 | CASSLYGGAEVNEQFF | TGTGCCAGCAGCTTATATGGAGGGGCGGAGGTGAATGAGCAGTTCTTC
. | TRBD2 | TRBJ2-1 | TRBV7-7 | CASSLNSGSGNEQFF | TGTGCTAGCAGCTTAAACAGCGGGAGCGGCAATGAGCAGTTCTTC
. | TRBD2 | TRBJ2-3 | TRBV25-1 | CASSEYSSGTTDTQYF | TGTGCCAGCAGTGAATATTCTAGCGGGACCACAGATACGCAGTATTTT
. | TRBD2 | TRBJ2-3 | TRBV28 | CATASGGTDTQYF | TGTGCCACAGCTAGCGGGGGCACAGATACGCAGTATTTT
. | TRBD2 | TRBJ2-4 | TRBV2 | CASSEEGGPVLVAKNIQYF | TGTGCCAGCAGTGAAGAGGGAGGGCCCGTATTGGTTGCCAAAAACATTCAGTACTTC
. | . | TRBJ1-5 | TRBV28 | CASSSLIQPQHF | TGTGCCAGCAGTTCCCTTATTCAGCCCCAGCATTTT
. | . | TRBJ2-3 | TRBV7-9 | CASSLVGSATDTQYF | TGTGCCAGCAGCTTAGTCGGTAGCGCCACAGATACGCAGTATTTT
. | TRBD2 | TRBJ2-2 | TRBV10-1 | CATAPGGRSTGELFF | TGCGCCACCGCCCCGGGCGGGAGGTCCACCGGGGAGCTGTTTTTT
few | TRBD2 | TRBJ2-7 | TRBV6-5 | CASRPTSVSYEQYF | TGTGCCAGCAGGCCTACTAGCGTCTCCTACGAGCAGTACTTC
. | TRBD1 | TRBJ1-1 | TRBV7-9 | CASSLVGRGQTNTEAFF | TGTGCCAGCAGCTTAGTAGGCAGGGGGCAAACGAACACTGAAGCTTTCTTT
. | TRBD1 | TRBJ1-1 | TRBV3-1/TRBV3-2 | CASSQHDRGSEAFF | TGTGCCAGCAGCCAACATGACAGGGGGTCTGAAGCTTTCTTT
. | . | TRBJ2-3 | TRBV5-4 | CASSGGRGWATDTQYF | TGTGCCAGCAGCGGGGGGAGAGGCTGGGCCACAGATACGCAGTATTTT
. | TRBD1 | TRBJ1-1 | TRBV19 | CASSNIRDRRTGGDFF | TGTGCCAGTAGTAATATTCGGGATCGCCGTACAGGGGGGGATTTCTTT
. | . | TRBJ1-6 | TRBV7-9 | CASSLGPGRSPLHF | TGTGCCAGCAGCTTAGGGCCCGGGAGGTCACCCCTCCACTTT
. | TRBD1 | TRBJ1-6 | TRBV18 | CASSPPDRGHSPLHF | TGTGCCAGCTCACCACCTGACAGGGGGCATTCACCCCTCCACTTT
. | TRBD2 | TRBJ2-1 | TRBV10-1 | CATRAASGNEQFF | TGCGCCACCCGGGCGGCTAGCGGCAATGAGCAGTTCTTC
. | TRBD2 | TRBJ2-7 | TRBV6-5 | CASSIVAGSIYEQYF | TGTGCCAGCAGTATCGTAGCGGGATCGATCTACGAGCAGTACTTC
. | . | TRBJ1-1 | TRBV6-6 | CASRAPAGKGTEAFF | TGTGCCAGCAGGGCCCCCGCGGGGAAGGGCACTGAAGCTTTCTTT
few | TRBD1 | TRBJ1-6 | TRBV27 | CASSFTGTGNSPLHF | TGTGCCAGCAGTTTCACTGGGACAGGGAATTCACCCCTCCACTTT
once | TRBD2 | TRBJ2-1 | TRBV7-2 | CASSFSPGLVRNEQFF | TGTGCCAGCAGCTTCAGCCCTGGACTAGTCCGCAATGAGCAGTTCTTC
. | . | TRBJ1-5 | TRBV12-3/TRBV12-4 | CASTFGGFEPQHF | TGTGCCAGCACTTTTGGGGGGTTTGAGCCCCAGCATTTT
. | . | TRBJ2-3 | TRBV5-1 | CASSLGPSQTQYF | TGCGCCAGCAGCTTGGGACCTAGCCAAACGCAGTATTTT